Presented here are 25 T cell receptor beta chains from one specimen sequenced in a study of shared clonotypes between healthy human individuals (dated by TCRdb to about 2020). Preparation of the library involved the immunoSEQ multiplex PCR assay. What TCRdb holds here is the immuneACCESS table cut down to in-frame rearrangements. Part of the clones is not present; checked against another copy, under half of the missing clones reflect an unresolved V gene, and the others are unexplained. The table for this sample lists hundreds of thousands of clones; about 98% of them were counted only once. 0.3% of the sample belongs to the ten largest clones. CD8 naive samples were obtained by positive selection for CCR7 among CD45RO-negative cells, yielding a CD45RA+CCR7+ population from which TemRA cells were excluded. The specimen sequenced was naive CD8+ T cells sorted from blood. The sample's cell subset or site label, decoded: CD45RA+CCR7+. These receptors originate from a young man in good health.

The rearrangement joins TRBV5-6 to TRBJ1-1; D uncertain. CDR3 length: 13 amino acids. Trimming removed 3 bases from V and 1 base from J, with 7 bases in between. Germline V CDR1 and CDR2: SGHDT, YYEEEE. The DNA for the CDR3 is TGTGCCAGCAGCTCCCGACCGAACACTGAAGCTTTCTTT. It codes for CASSSRPNTEAFF.

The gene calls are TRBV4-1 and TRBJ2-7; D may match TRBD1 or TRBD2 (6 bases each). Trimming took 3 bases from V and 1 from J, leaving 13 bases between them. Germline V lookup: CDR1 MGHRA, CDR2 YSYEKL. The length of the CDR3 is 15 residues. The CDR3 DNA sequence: TGCGCCAGCAGCCAGGGGGGCCTTGGGTCCTACGAGCAGTACTTC. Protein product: CASSQGGLGSYEQYF.

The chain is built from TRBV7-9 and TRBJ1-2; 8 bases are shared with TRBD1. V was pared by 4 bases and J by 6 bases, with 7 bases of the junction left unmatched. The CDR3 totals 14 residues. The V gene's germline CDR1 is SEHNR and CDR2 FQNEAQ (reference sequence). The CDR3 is CASSSDREDHGYTF. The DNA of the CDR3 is TGTGCCAGCAGCTCGGACAGGGAGGATCATGGCTACACCTTC.

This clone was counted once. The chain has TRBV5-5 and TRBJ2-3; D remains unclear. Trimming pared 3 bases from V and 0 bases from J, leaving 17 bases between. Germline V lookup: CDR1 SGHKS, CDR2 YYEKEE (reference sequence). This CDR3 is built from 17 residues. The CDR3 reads CASSWTPFHSSTDTQYF. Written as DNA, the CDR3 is TGTGCCAGCAGCTGGACCCCCTTTCACTCTAGCACAGATACGCAGTATTTT.

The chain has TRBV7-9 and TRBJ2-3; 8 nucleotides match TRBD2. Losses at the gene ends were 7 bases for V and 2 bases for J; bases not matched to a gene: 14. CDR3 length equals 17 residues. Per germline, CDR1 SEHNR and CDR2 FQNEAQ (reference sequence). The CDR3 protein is CASNFIIQRETTDTQYF. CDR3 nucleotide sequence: TGTGCCAGCAATTTCATCATTCAGCGGGAGACCACAGATACGCAGTATTTT.

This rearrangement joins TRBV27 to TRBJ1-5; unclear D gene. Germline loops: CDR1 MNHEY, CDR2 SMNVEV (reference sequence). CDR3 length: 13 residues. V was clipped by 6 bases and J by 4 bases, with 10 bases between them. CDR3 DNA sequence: TGTGCCAGCAGCGGGCACATAAATCAGCCCCAGCATTTT. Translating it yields CASSGHINQPQHF.

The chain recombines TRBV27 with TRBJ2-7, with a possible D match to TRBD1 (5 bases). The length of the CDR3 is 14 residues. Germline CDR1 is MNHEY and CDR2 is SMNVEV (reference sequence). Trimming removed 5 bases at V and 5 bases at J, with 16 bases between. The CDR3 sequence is CASSPRTPFDEQYF. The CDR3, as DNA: TGTGCCAGCAGTCCGCGGACACCTTTTGACGAGCAGTACTTC.

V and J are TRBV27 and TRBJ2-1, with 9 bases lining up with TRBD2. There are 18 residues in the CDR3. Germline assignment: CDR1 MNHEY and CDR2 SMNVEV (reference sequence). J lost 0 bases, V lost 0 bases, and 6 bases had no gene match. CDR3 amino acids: CASSLSNLAGVSYNEQFF. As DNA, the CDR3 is TGTGCCAGCAGTTTATCGAACTTAGCGGGAGTCTCCTACAATGAGCAGTTCTTC.

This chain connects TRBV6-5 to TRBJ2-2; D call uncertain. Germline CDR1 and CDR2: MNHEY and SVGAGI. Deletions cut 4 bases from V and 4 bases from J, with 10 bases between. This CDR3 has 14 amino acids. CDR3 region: CASSFELSTGELFF. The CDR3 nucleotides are TGTGCCAGCAGTTTCGAGCTGAGCACCGGGGAGCTGTTTTTT.

The CDR3: CSVATVMNTEAFF. CDR3 nucleotides: TGCAGCGTTGCAACAGTCATGAACACTGAAGCTTTCTTT. This rearrangement joins TRBV29-1 to TRBJ1-1; the D is unclear. Germline V lookup: CDR1 SQVTM, CDR2 ANQGSEA. Trimming shortened V by 4 bases and J by 0 bases, and 9 bases separated the two germline ends. CDR3 length equals 13 residues.

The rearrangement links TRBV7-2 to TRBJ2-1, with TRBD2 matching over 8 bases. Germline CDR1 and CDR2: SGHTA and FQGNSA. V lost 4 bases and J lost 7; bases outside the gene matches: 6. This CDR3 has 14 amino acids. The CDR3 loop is CASSSSGSWNEQFF. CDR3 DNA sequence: TGTGCCAGCAGCTCCAGCGGGAGTTGGAATGAGCAGTTCTTC. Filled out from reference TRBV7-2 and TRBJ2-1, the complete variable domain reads GAGVSQSPSNKVTEKGKDVELRCDPISGHTALYWYRQSLGQGLEFLIYFQGNSAPDKSGLPSDRFSAERTGGSVSTLTIQRTQQEDSAVYLCASSSSGSWNEQFFGPGTRLTVL.

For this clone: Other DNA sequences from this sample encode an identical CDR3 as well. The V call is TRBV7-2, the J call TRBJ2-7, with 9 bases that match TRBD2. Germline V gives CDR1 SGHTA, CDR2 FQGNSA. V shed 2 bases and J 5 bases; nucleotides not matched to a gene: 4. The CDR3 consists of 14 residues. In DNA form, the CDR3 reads TGTGCCAGCAGCTTAAGCGGGAGGCGCGACGAGCAGTACTTC. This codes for CASSLSGRRDEQYF.

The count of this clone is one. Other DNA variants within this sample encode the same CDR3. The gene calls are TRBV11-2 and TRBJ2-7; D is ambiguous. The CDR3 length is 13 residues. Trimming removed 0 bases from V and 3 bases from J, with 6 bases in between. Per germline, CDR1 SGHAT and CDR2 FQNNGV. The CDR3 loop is CASSLDPGYEQYF. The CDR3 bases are TGTGCCAGCAGCTTAGACCCGGGCTACGAGCAGTACTTC. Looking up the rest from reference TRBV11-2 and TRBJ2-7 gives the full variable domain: EAGVAQSPRYKIIEKRQSVAFWCNPISGHATLYWYQQILGQGPKLLIQFQNNGVVDDSQLPKDRFSAERLKGVDSTLKIQPAKLEDSAVYLCASSLDPGYEQYFGPGTRLTVT.

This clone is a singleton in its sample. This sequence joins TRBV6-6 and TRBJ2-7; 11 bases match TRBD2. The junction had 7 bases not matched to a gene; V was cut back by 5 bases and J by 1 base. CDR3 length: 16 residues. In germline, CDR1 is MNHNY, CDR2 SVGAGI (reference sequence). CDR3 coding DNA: TGTGCCAGCAGTCGCCTCGGGACTAGCGGATCCTACGAGCAGTACTTC. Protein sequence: CASSRLGTSGSYEQYF.

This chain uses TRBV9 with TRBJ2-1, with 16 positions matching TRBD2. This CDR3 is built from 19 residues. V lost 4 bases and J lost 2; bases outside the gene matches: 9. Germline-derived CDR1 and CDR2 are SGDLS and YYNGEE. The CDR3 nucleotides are TGTGCCAGCAGCCTTAGGGGACTAGCGGGAGGGGGTCCCTACAATGAGCAGTTCTTC. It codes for CASSLRGLAGGGPYNEQFF.

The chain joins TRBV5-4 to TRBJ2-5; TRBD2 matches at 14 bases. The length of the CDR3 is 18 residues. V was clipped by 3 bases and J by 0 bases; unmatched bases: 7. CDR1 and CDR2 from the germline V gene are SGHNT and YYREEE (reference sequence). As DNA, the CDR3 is TGTGCCAGCAGCTACCCGGGACTAGCGGGGGTCTACCAAGAGACCCAGTACTTC. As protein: CASSYPGLAGVYQETQYF. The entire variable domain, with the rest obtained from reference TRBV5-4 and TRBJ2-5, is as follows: ETGVTQSPTHLIKTRGQQVTLRCSSQSGHNTVSWYQQALGQGPQFIFQYYREEENGRGNFPPRFSGLQFPNYSSELNVNALELDDSALYLCASSYPGLAGVYQETQYFGPGTRLLVL.

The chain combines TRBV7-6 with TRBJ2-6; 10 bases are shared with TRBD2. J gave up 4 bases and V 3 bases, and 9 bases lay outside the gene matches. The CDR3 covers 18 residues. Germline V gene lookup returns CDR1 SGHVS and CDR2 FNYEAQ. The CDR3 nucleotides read TGTGCCAGCAGCTTGTCTGGACTAGCGGAGACAGGGGCCAACGTCCTGACTTTC. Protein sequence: CASSLSGLAETGANVLTF.

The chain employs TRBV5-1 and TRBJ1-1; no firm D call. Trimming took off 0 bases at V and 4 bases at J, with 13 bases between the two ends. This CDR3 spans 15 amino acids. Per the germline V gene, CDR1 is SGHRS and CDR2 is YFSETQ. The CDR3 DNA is TGCGCCAGCAGCTTGGGGCTCGGAGGATTCACTGAAGCTTTCTTT. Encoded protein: CASSLGLGGFTEAFF.

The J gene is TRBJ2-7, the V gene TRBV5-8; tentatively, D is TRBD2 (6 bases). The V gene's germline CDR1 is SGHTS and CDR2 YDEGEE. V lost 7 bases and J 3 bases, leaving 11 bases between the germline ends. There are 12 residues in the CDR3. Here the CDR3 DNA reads TGTGCCAGCCGCGGGACCCTCTACGAGCAGTACTTC. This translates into CASRGTLYEQYF.

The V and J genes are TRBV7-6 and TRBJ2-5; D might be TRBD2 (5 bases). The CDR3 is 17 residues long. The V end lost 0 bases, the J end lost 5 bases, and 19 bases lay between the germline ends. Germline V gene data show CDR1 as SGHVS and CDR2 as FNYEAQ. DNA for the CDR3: TGTGCCAGCAGCTTAGCCGAAAGGGTGAGGGCAAAGGAGACCCAGTACTTC. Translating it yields CASSLAERVRAKETQYF.

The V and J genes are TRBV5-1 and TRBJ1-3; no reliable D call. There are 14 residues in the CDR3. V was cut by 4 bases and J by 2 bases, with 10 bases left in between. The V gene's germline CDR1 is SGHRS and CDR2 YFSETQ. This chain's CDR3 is CASSPRGAGNTIYF. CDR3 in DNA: TGCGCCAGCAGCCCCCGAGGAGCTGGAAACACCATATATTTT. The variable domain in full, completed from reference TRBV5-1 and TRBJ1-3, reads KAGVTQTPRYLIKTRGQQVTLSCSPISGHRSVSWYQQTPGQGLQFLFEYFSETQRNKGNFPGRFSGRQFSNSRSEMNVSTLELGDSALYLCASSPRGAGNTIYFGEGSWLTVV.

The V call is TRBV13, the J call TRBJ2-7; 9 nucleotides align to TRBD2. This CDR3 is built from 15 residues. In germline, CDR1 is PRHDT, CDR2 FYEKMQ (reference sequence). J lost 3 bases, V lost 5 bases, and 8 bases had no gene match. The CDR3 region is CASSRSASGIYEQYF. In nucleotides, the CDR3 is TGTGCCAGCAGCCGCAGCGCTAGCGGGATCTACGAGCAGTACTTC.

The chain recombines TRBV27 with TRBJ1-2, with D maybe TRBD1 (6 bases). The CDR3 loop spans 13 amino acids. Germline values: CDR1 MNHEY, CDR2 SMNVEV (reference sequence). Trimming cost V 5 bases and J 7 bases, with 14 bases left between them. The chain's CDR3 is CASSPPGARGYTF. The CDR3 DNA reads TGTGCCAGCAGTCCTCCGGGGGCGCGTGGCTACACCTTC.

The chain's CDR3 is CASSLGGPFNEQFF. The CDR3 DNA sequence: TGTGCCAGCAGCTTAGGAGGACCCTTCAATGAGCAGTTCTTC. The V and J genes are TRBV7-9 and TRBJ2-1, with D unclear. Trimming pared 1 base from V and 6 bases from J, leaving 10 bases between. The CDR3 is 14 amino acids. CDR1 SEHNR and CDR2 FQNEAQ come from the germline V gene (reference sequence).

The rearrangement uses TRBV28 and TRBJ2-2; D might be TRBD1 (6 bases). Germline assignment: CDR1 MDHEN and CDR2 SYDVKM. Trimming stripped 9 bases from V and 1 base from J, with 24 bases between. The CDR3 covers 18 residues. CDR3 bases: TGTGCCAGGGGCGTTGGGGAGCGGCAGGGGAGGAACACCGGGGAGCTGTTTTTT. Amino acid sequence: CARGVGERQGRNTGELFF.